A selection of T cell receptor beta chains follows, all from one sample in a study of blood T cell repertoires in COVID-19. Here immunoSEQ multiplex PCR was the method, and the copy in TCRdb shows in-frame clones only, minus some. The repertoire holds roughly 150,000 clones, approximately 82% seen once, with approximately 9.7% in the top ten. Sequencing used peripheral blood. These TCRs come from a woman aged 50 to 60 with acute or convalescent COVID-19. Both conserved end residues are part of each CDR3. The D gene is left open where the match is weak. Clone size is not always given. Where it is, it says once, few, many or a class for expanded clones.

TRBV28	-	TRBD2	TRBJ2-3	CASSLAGGRSDTQYF	TGTGCCAGCAGTTTGGCGGGAGGGCGGTCAGATACGCAGTATTTT
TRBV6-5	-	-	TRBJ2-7	CASASDNYEQYF	TGTGCCAGCGCTAGCGACAACTACGAGCAGTACTTC
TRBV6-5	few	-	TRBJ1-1	CASSPGTLRRAFF	TGTGCCAGCAGCCCCGGGACACTACGTCGAGCTTTCTTT
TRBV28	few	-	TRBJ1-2	CASSFSDGGYGYTF	TGTGCCAGCAGTTTTTCCGACGGAGGCTATGGCTACACCTTC
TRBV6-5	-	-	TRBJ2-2	CASSPGLLTGELFF	TGTGCCAGCAGTCCGGGACTGCTCACCGGGGAGCTGTTTTTT
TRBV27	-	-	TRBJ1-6	CASSSVGGVSYNSPLHF	TGTGCCAGCAGTAGCGTTGGGGGGGTCTCCTATAATTCACCCCTCCACTTT
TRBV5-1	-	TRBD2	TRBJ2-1	CASSLSGASSYNEQFF	TGCGCCAGCAGCCTCAGCGGGGCGAGTTCCTACAATGAGCAGTTCTTC
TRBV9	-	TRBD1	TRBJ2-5	CASSVGTGAQETQYF	TGTGCCAGCAGCGTAGGGACAGGGGCCCAAGAGACCCAGTACTTC
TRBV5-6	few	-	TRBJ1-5	CASSNIQGFNQPQHF	TGTGCCAGCAGCAATATACAGGGATTCAATCAGCCCCAGCATTTT
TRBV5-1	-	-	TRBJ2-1	CASSLASGAYNEQFF	TGCGCCAGCAGCTTGGCTTCCGGAGCCTACAATGAGCAGTTCTTC
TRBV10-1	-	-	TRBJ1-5	CASLSPGSNQPQHF	TGCGCCAGCCTATCCCCGGGGAGCAATCAGCCCCAGCATTTT
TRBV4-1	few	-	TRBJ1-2	CASSQEIPGSGYTF	TGCGCCAGCAGCCAAGAAATTCCGGGGAGCGGCTACACCTTC
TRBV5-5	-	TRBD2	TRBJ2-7	CASSPIGLAGGYEQYF	TGTGCCAGCAGCCCGATCGGACTAGCGGGAGGATACGAGCAGTACTTC
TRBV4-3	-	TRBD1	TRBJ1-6	CASSHRTGGGSPLHF	TGCGCCAGCAGCCACCGGACAGGGGGCGGTTCACCCCTCCACTTT
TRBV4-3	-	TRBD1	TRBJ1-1	CASSQDVVRQGGFTEAFF	TGCGCCAGCAGCCAAGATGTCGTGAGACAGGGCGGTTTCACTGAAGCTTTCTTT
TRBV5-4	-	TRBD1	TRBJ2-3	CASSLGDRGADTQYF	TGTGCCAGCAGCTTGGGGGACAGGGGTGCGGATACGCAGTATTTT
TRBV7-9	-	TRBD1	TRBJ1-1	CASSLVGRGRRQNTEAFF	TGTGCCAGCAGCTTAGTAGGCAGGGGGCGCCGGCAGAACACTGAAGCTTTCTTT
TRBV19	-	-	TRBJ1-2	CASSIGHNYGYTF	TGTGCCAGTAGTATCGGTCATAACTATGGCTACACCTTC
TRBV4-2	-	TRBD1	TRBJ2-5	CASSQGDRGGETQYF	TGTGCCAGCAGCCAAGGGGACAGGGGAGGAGAGACCCAGTACTTC
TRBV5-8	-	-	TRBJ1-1	CANNHRGTEAFF	TGTGCCAACAATCATCGGGGCACTGAAGCTTTCTTT
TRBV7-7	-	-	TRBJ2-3	CASSRQGTDTQYF	TGTGCCAGCAGTCGACAGGGCACAGATACGCAGTATTTT
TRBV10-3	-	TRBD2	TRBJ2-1	CAISEAGVANEQFF	TGTGCCATCAGTGAAGCGGGAGTAGCCAATGAGCAGTTCTTC